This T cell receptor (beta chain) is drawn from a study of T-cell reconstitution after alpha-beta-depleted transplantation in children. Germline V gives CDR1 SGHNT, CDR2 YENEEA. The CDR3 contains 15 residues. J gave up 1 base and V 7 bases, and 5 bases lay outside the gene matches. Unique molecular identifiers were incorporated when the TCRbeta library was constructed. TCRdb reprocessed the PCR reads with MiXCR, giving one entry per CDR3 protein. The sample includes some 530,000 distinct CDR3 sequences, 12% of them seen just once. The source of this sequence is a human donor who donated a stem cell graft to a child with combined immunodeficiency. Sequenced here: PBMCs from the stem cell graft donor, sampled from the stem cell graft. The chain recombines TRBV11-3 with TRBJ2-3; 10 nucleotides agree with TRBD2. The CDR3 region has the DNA TGTGCCAGCAACCCCGGGACTAGCGGCACAGATACGCAGTATTTT. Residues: CASNPGTSGTDTQYF. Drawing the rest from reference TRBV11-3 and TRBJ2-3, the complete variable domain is EAGVVQSPRYKIIEKKQPVAFWCNPISGHNTLYWYLQNLGQGPELLIRYENEEAVDDSQLPKDRFSAERLKGVDSTLKIQPAELGDSAVYLCASNPGTSGTDTQYFGPGTRLTVL.